The rows below give T cell receptor beta chains drawn from one sample of a study of technical replicates of blood from several donors. The method was immunoSEQ multiplex PCR; TCRdb's version includes in-frame clones alone and lacks a portion of them. The repertoire includes roughly 80,000 clones, around 93% of them detected once, and 0.24% sits in the top ten. The sample taken for sequencing was T cells isolated from PBMCs. The receptors originated from a human donor in good health. Both conserved end residues are part of each CDR3. The D gene is left open where the match is weak. Only part of the rows carry a size: once, few, many, or a class if the clone is expanded.

clone size: NA
J gene: TRBJ2-7
D gene: NA
V gene: TRBV19
CDR3 DNA: TGTGCCAGTCGACGGGGTGGCACTGCCTACGAGCAGTACTTC
CDR3 protein: CASRRGGTAYEQYF

clone size: NA
J gene: TRBJ1-1
D gene: NA
V gene: TRBV14
CDR3 DNA: TGTGCCAGCAGCCTCCTACAGCACACTGAAGCTTTCTTT
CDR3 protein: CASSLLQHTEAFF

clone size: NA
J gene: TRBJ2-1
D gene: TRBD2
V gene: TRBV2
CDR3 DNA: TGTTCTCACTTCGGACTAGCGGGCCGTAACACAAATAACAATGAGCAGTTCTTC
CDR3 protein: CSHFGLAGRNTNNNEQFF

clone size: NA
J gene: TRBJ1-1
D gene: TRBD1
V gene: TRBV19
CDR3 DNA: TGTGGAGACAGGGGGGAGACTGAAGCTTTCTTT
CDR3 protein: CGDRGETEAFF

clone size: NA
J gene: TRBJ2-4
D gene: NA
V gene: TRBV2
CDR3 DNA: TGTGCCAGCAGTGAAAGCTCCCTTGCGGGCAAAAACATTCAGTACTTC
CDR3 protein: CASSESSLAGKNIQYF

clone size: once
J gene: TRBJ2-3
D gene: TRBD2
V gene: TRBV7-9
CDR3 DNA: TGTGCCAGCAGCTTAGCTGGGGGGAGGGCGGACTACACAGATACGCAGTATTTT
CDR3 protein: CASSLAGGRADYTDTQYF

clone size: NA
J gene: TRBJ1-1
D gene: TRBD1
V gene: TRBV2
CDR3 DNA: TGTGCCAGCAGACCCGGACAGGGGCAAGCTTTCTTT
CDR3 protein: CASRPGQGQAFF

clone size: NA
J gene: TRBJ2-1
D gene: NA
V gene: TRBV4-1
CDR3 DNA: TGCGCCAGCAGCCCCCTGGGCTCTTCATCCCGGACCTACAATGAGCAGTTCTTC
CDR3 protein: CASSPLGSSSRTYNEQFF

clone size: NA
J gene: TRBJ2-7
D gene: NA
V gene: TRBV7-2
CDR3 DNA: TGTGCCAGCAGGAGGGATTATGGTTCCTACGAGCAGTACTTC
CDR3 protein: CASRRDYGSYEQYF

clone size: NA
J gene: TRBJ2-7
D gene: TRBD1
V gene: TRBV6-5
CDR3 DNA: TGTGCCAGCAGTTACGTGTCTGGACAGGTAATCTACGAGCAGTACTTC
CDR3 protein: CASSYVSGQVIYEQYF

clone size: NA
J gene: TRBJ2-2
D gene: NA
V gene: TRBV29-1
CDR3 DNA: TGCAGCGTTGGCAGGGCCGGGGAGCTGTTTTTT
CDR3 protein: CSVGRAGELFF

clone size: NA
J gene: TRBJ2-7
D gene: NA
V gene: TRBV28
CDR3 DNA: TGTGCCACCGACCTCTTTTCTAAGGGGACTTTCTCCTACGAGCAGTACTTC
CDR3 protein: CATDLFSKGTFSYEQYF

clone size: NA
J gene: TRBJ2-7
D gene: TRBD1
V gene: TRBV28
CDR3 DNA: TGTGCCAGCAGGGGGACAGCCTACGAGCAGTACTTC
CDR3 protein: CASRGTAYEQYF

clone size: once
J gene: TRBJ2-1
D gene: TRBD2
V gene: TRBV2
CDR3 DNA: TGTGCCAGCAGTGAAGGGCTAGCGGGACGACGGGCCTTCTACAATGAGCAGTTCTTC
CDR3 protein: CASSEGLAGRRAFYNEQFF

clone size: NA
J gene: TRBJ1-1
D gene: TRBD1
V gene: TRBV30
CDR3 DNA: TGTGCCTGGAGTAACACAGGGGGCACTGAAGCTTTCTTT
CDR3 protein: CAWSNTGGTEAFF

clone size: NA
J gene: TRBJ2-7
D gene: TRBD2
V gene: TRBV27
CDR3 DNA: TGTGCCAGCAGTTTATCTCCTAGCGGGAGCGCCCTAGCAAGCGAGCAGTACTTC
CDR3 protein: CASSLSPSGSALASEQYF

clone size: NA
J gene: TRBJ2-7
D gene: TRBD1
V gene: TRBV5-1
CDR3 DNA: TGCGCCAGCAGCTCGATCTTCAGGGGGCGCGGCAACGAGCAGTACTTC
CDR3 protein: CASSSIFRGRGNEQYF

clone size: NA
J gene: TRBJ2-3
D gene: NA
V gene: TRBV7-9
CDR3 DNA: TGTGCCAGCAGCTTACAGTCCTCTAGCACAGATACGCAGTATTTT
CDR3 protein: CASSLQSSSTDTQYF

clone size: NA
J gene: TRBJ2-1
D gene: NA
V gene: TRBV29-1
CDR3 DNA: TGCAGCGTCCCCCTACAGGCGCATGAGCAGTTCTTC
CDR3 protein: CSVPLQAHEQFF

clone size: NA
J gene: TRBJ2-1
D gene: TRBD2
V gene: TRBV5-4
CDR3 DNA: TGTGCCAGCAGCTTGGATCGGGGGGGATTCAATGAGCAGTTCTTC
CDR3 protein: CASSLDRGGFNEQFF

clone size: NA
J gene: TRBJ1-1
D gene: TRBD1
V gene: TRBV4-1
CDR3 DNA: TGCGCCAGCAGCCAACCCCGACAGGGCTCCACTGAAGCTTTCTTT
CDR3 protein: CASSQPRQGSTEAFF

clone size: NA
J gene: TRBJ1-3
D gene: NA
V gene: TRBV7-9
CDR3 DNA: TGTGCCAGCAGCCAACACTCTGGAAACACCATATATTTT
CDR3 protein: CASSQHSGNTIYF

clone size: once
J gene: TRBJ2-7
D gene: NA
V gene: TRBV7-6
CDR3 DNA: TGTGCCAGCAGCCCTAAAGCAGACCTAGCGCTCCCCTACGAGCAGTACTTC
CDR3 protein: CASSPKADLALPYEQYF

clone size: few
J gene: TRBJ2-7
D gene: TRBD2
V gene: TRBV7-9
CDR3 DNA: TGTGCCAGCAGCTTACTAGCGGGGAACTACGAGCAGTACTTC
CDR3 protein: CASSLLAGNYEQYF

clone size: NA
J gene: TRBJ1-2
D gene: NA
V gene: TRBV5-1
CDR3 DNA: TGCGCCAGCAGCTTGGAGGCGGGGACGTTGGGGGGCTACACCTTC
CDR3 protein: CASSLEAGTLGGYTF

clone size: once
J gene: TRBJ2-2
D gene: NA
V gene: TRBV10-2
CDR3 DNA: TGCGCCAGCAGTGATGAAGCCTCCGGAGGCGGGGAGCTGTTTTTT
CDR3 protein: CASSDEASGGGELFF

clone size: NA
J gene: TRBJ1-2
D gene: TRBD1
V gene: TRBV2
CDR3 DNA: TGTGCCAGCAGTGAGAGACAGGGGGCTAACTATGGCTACACCTTC
CDR3 protein: CASSERQGANYGYTF

clone size: once
J gene: TRBJ2-1
D gene: TRBD2
V gene: TRBV6-4
CDR3 DNA: TGTGCCAGCAGTGACGGAGCGGGGTATAGCTCCTACAATGAGCAGTTCTTC
CDR3 protein: CASSDGAGYSSYNEQFF

clone size: NA
J gene: TRBJ2-5
D gene: TRBD2
V gene: TRBV5-1
CDR3 DNA: TGCGCCAGCAGCCCGGAAACTAGCGGGGGGCGGGAGACCCAGTACTTC
CDR3 protein: CASSPETSGGRETQYF

clone size: NA
J gene: TRBJ2-7
D gene: TRBD2
V gene: TRBV5-8
CDR3 DNA: TGTGCCAGCAGCGCTACTCGTTGGGGACTAAGCTCCTACGAGCAGTACTTC
CDR3 protein: CASSATRWGLSSYEQYF

clone size: NA
J gene: TRBJ2-5
D gene: TRBD1
V gene: TRBV28
CDR3 DNA: TGTGCCAGCAGTTTCCCCGGGACAGCCTCAAAAGAGACCCAGTACTTC
CDR3 protein: CASSFPGTASKETQYF

clone size: NA
J gene: TRBJ1-2
D gene: NA
V gene: TRBV19
CDR3 DNA: TGTGCCAGTAGTATAGATTTGTCATGGGGCAGACCCGGCTACACCTTC
CDR3 protein: CASSIDLSWGRPGYTF

clone size: NA
J gene: TRBJ2-7
D gene: TRBD2
V gene: TRBV4-2
CDR3 DNA: TGTGCCAGCAGCCACGGGACTAGCGGCTCCTACGAGCAGTACTTC
CDR3 protein: CASSHGTSGSYEQYF

clone size: NA
J gene: TRBJ2-1
D gene: NA
V gene: TRBV5-1
CDR3 DNA: TGCGCCAGCAGCTTGGGGCTAGCGAGTCTCAATGAGCAGTTCTTC
CDR3 protein: CASSLGLASLNEQFF

clone size: NA
J gene: TRBJ1-2
D gene: TRBD1
V gene: TRBV6-5
CDR3 DNA: TGTGCCAGCAGTTACGTGACAGGGTCTTATGGCTACACCTTC
CDR3 protein: CASSYVTGSYGYTF

clone size: NA
J gene: TRBJ2-2
D gene: TRBD1
V gene: TRBV7-9
CDR3 DNA: TGTGCCAGCAGGGACAGGAATCCGAACACCGGGGAGCTGTTTTTT
CDR3 protein: CASRDRNPNTGELFF